Listed below are T cell receptor beta chains from one sample, sequenced in a study of T cell clones after liver transplantation. Some clones are missing from TCRdb's copy, which holds only in-frame ones; the method was immunoSEQ multiplex PCR. The sample has tens of thousands of clones, less than 90% seen once. Sequenced here: CD8+ T cells from blood, sampled 12 months after liver transplant. These TCRs come from a human patient who received a liver transplant. Some T cells may arise from the graft donor. CDR3s include the opening cysteine and the closing phenylalanine or tryptophan.

CDR3,V,J
CASSYSKAGDYTDTQYF,TRBV6-7,TRBJ2-3
CASSLGFDSNEKLFF,TRBV11-2,TRBJ1-4
CASKGIEGSGYTF,TRBV27,TRBJ1-2
CASSPDSSYEQYF,TRBV18,TRBJ2-7
CASSPLHSSGNTIYF,TRBV19,TRBJ1-3
CASSLVQGDNEQFF,TRBV7-9,TRBJ2-1
CASSQDPSSETQYF,TRBV4-1,TRBJ2-5
CASSRVLAGSYEQYF,TRBV13,TRBJ2-7
CASSQDSVYNEQFF,TRBV4-3,TRBJ2-1
CASSVAAGERSEAFF,TRBV9,TRBJ1-1
CASFATGNLHEQYF,TRBV6-5,TRBJ2-7
CASSYLAGEHYYEQYF,TRBV6-6,TRBJ2-7
CASSLGAGGTGELFF,TRBV7-3,TRBJ2-2
CASSLAGASGANVLTF,TRBV19,TRBJ2-6
CASSMQPPGNTIYF,TRBV19,TRBJ1-3
CASSSEGTGAGGYGYTF,TRBV5-1,TRBJ1-2